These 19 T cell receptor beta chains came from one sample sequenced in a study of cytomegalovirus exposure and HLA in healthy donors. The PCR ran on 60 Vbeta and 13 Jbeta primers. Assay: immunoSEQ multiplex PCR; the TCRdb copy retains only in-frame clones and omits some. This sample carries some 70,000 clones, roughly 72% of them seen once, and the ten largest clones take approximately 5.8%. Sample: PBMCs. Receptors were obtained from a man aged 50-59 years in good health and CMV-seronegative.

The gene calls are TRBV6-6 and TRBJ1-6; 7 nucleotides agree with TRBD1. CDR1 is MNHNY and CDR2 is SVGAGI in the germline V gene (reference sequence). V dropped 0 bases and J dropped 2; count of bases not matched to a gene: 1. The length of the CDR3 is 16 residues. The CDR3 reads CASSYSGTAYNSPLHF. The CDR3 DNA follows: TGTGCCAGCAGTTACTCAGGGACAGCCTATAATTCACCCCTCCACTTT.

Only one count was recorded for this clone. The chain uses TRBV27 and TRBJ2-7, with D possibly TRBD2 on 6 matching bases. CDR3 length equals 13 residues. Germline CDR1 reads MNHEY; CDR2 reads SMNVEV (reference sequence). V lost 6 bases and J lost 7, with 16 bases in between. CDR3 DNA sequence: TGTGCCAGCAGCCTCGGGACTGCTACTGAGCAGTACTTC. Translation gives CASSLGTATEQYF.

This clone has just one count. The CDR3 nucleotides read TGTGCCAGCAGCCCCCGGGGGGTTAACTACAATGAGCAGTTCTTC. Translation: CASSPRGVNYNEQFF. The chain combines TRBV5-4 with TRBJ2-1; 7 bases fit TRBD2. This CDR3 has 15 amino acids. V gave up 4 bases and J gave up 3 bases; unmatched junction bases: 7. Germline CDR1 SGHNT, CDR2 YYREEE (reference sequence).

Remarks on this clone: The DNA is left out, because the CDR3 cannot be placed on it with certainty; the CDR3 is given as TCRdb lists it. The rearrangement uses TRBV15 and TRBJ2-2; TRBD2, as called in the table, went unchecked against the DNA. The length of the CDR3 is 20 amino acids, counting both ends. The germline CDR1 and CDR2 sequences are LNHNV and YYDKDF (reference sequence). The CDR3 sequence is CATSGTGTGELFFGTGELFF.

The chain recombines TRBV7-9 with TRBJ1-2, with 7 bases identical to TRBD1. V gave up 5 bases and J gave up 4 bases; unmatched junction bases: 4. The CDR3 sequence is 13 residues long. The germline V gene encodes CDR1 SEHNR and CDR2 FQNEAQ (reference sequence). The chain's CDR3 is CASSLGQIYGYTF. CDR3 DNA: TGTGCCAGCAGCCTGGGACAGATCTATGGCTACACCTTC. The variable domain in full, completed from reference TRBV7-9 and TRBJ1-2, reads DTGVSQNPRHKITKRGQNVTFRCDPISEHNRLYWYRQTLGQGPEFLTYFQNEAQLEKSRLLSDRFSAERPKGSFSTLEIQRTEQGDSAMYLCASSLGQIYGYTFGSGTRLTVV.

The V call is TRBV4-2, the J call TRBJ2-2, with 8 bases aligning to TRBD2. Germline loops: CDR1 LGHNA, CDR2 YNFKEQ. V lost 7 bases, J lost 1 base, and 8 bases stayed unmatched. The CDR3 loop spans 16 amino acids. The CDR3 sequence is CASTLLSGVNTGELFF. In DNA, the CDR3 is TGTGCCAGCACACTTCTTAGCGGGGTGAACACCGGGGAGCTGTTTTTT.

The CDR3 protein is CASSSSRGFEQYF. The CDR3 DNA sequence: TGTGCCAGCAGCTCGTCAAGGGGCTTTGAGCAGTACTTC. This sequence joins TRBV7-6 and TRBJ2-7; D is perhaps TRBD1 (5 bases). The CDR3 loop spans 13 amino acids. V lost 4 bases and J lost 7, with 14 bases in between. Germline-derived CDR1 and CDR2 are SGHVS and FNYEAQ.

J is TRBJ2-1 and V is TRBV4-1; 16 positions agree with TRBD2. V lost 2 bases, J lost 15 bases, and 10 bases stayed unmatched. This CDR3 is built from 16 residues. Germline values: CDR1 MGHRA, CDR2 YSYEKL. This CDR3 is CASSQLPGLAGGPGFF. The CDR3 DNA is TGCGCCAGCAGCCAATTACCGGGACTAGCGGGAGGGCCGGGGTTCTTC.

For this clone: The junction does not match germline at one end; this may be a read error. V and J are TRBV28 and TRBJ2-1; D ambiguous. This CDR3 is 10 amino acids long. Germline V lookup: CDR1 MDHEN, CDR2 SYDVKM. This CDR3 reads CASSTNGQFF. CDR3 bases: TGTGCCAGCAGTACTAATGGGCAGTTCTTC.

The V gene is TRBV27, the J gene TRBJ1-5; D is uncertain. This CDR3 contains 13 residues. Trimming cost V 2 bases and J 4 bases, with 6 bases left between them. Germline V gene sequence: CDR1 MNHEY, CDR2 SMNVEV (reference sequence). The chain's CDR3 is CASSLRENQPQHF. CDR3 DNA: TGTGCCAGCAGTTTACGGGAGAATCAGCCCCAGCATTTT.

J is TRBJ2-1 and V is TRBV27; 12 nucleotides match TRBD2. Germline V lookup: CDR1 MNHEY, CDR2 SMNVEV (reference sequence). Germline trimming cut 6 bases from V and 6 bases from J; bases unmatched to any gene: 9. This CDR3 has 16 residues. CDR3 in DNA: TGTGCCAGCAGCTGGACTAGCGGGATAGTCGGCAATGAGCAGTTCTTC. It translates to CASSWTSGIVGNEQFF.

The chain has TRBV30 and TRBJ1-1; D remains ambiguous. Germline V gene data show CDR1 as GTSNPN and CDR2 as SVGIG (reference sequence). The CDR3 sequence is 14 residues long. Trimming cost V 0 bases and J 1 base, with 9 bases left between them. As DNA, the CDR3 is TGTGCCTGGAGTGTACCTAGCCGGAACACTGAAGCTTTCTTT. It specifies CAWSVPSRNTEAFF.

CDR3: CASSSRQGNSGNTIYF. CDR3 nucleotides: TGCGCCAGCAGCTCCCGACAGGGCAACTCTGGAAACACCATATATTTT. The V gene is TRBV5-1, the J gene TRBJ1-3; 7 bases line up with TRBD1. This CDR3 has 16 residues. The germline CDR1 and CDR2 sequences are SGHRS and YFSETQ. Trimming cost V 3 bases and J 0 bases; bases outside gene matches: 6.

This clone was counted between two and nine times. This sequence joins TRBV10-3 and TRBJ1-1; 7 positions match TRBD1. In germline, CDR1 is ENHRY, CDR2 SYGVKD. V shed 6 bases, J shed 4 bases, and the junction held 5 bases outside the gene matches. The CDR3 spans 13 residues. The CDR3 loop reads CAISDRASTEAFF. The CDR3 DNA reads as TGTGCCATCAGCGACAGGGCGAGCACTGAAGCTTTCTTT.

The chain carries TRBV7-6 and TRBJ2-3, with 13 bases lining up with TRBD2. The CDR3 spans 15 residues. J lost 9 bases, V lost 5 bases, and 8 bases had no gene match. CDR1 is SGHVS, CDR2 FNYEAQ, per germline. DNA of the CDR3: TGTGCCAGCAGCCCCGGACTAGCGGGAGTTGGGACGCAGTATTTT. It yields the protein CASSPGLAGVGTQYF.

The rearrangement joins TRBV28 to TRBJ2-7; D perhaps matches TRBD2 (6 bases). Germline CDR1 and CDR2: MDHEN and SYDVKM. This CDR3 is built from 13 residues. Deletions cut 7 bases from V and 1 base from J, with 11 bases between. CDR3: CASNKGGSYEQYF. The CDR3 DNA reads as TGTGCCAGCAACAAGGGAGGATCCTACGAGCAGTACTTC.

CDR3 nucleotide sequence: TGTGCCAGCAGCTTAGATCAGGGGGGCTCGAACACCATATATTTT. It is translated as CASSLDQGGSNTIYF. The genes are TRBV11-2 and TRBJ1-3; the match to TRBD1 covers 7 bases. V was pared by 0 bases and J by 7 bases, with 6 bases of the junction left unmatched. Germline-derived CDR1 and CDR2 are SGHAT and FQNNGV. This CDR3 region has 15 residues.

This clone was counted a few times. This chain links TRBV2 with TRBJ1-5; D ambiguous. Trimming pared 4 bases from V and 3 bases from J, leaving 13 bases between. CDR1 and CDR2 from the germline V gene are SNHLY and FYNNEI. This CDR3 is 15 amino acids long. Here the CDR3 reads CASSGGSSNNQPQHF. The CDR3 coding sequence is TGTGCCAGCAGTGGAGGGAGCAGCAACAATCAGCCCCAGCATTTT.

The CDR3 nucleotides read TGTGCCAGCAGTTCCTACCTCAGGGGGCGGAATAGTCAGCCCCAGCATTTT. Amino acids: CASSSYLRGRNSQPQHF. This chain connects TRBV28 to TRBJ1-5, with 8 bases identical to TRBD1. V dropped 4 bases and J dropped 6; count of bases not matched to a gene: 14. Germline loops: CDR1 MDHEN, CDR2 SYDVKM. This CDR3 has 17 residues. The full variable domain, with the rest looked up from reference TRBV28 and TRBJ1-5, is DVKVTQSSRYLVKRTGEKVFLECVQDMDHENMFWYRQDPGLGLRLIYFSYDVKMKEKGDIPEGYSVSREKKERFSLILESASTNQTSMYLCASSSYLRGRNSQPQHFGDGTRLSIL.